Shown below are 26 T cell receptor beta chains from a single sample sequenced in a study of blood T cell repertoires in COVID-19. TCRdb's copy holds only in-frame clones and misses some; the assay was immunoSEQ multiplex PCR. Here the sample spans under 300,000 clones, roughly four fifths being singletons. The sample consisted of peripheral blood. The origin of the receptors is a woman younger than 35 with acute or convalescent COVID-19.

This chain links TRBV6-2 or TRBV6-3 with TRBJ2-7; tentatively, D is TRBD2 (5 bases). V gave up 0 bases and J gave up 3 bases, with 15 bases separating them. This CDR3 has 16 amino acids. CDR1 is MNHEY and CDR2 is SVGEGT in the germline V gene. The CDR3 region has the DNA TGTGCCAGCAGTTACTCGAAGCAGCGGCGCCACTACGAGCAGTACTTC. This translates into CASSYSKQRRHYEQYF.

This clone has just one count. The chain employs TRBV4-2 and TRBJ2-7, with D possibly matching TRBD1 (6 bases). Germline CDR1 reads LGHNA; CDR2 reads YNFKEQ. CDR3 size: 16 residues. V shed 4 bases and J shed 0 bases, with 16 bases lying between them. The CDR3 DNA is TGTGCCAGCAGCCTTGGGCTGGACAGCCTCTCCTACGAGCAGTACTTC. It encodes CASSLGLDSLSYEQYF.

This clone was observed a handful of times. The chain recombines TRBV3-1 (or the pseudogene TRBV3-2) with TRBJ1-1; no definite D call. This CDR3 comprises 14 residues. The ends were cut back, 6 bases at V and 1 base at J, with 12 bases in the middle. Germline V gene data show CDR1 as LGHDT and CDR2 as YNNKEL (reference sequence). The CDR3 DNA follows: TGTGCCAGCAGTCCCCCAGTCCCGAACACTGAAGCTTTCTTT. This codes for CASSPPVPNTEAFF.

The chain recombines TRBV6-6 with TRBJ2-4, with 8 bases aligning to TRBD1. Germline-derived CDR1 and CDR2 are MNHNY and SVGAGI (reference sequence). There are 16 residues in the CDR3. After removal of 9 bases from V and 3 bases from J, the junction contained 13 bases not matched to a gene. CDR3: CASLPPGQDNKNIQYF. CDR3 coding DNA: TGTGCCAGTTTACCTCCGGGACAGGATAACAAAAACATTCAGTACTTC.

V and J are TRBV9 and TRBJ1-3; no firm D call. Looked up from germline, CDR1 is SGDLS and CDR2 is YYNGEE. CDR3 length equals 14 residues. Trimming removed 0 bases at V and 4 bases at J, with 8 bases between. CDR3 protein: CASSVASQGNTIYF. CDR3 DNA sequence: TGTGCCAGCAGCGTAGCCTCACAGGGAAACACCATATATTTT.

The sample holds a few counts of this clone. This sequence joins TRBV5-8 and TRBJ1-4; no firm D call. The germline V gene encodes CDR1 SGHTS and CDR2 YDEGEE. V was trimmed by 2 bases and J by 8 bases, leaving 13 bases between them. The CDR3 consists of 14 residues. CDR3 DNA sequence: TGTGCCAGCAGCTTCTACAGCCGTACCGAAAAACTGTTTTTT. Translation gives CASSFYSRTEKLFF.

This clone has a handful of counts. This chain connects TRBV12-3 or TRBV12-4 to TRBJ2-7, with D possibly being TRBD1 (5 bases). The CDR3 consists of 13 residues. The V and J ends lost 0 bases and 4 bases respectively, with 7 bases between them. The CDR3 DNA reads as TGTGCCAGCAGTTTAGCCCGACAGTACGAGCAGTACTTC. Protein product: CASSLARQYEQYF.

CDR3: CASSIDLGQGAFF. CDR3 DNA: TGTGCCAGTAGTATAGATCTCGGACAGGGGGCTTTCTTT. The chain recombines TRBV19 with TRBJ1-1; TRBD1 matches 9 bases. Germline V gives CDR1 LNHDA, CDR2 SQIVND (reference sequence). J lost 11 bases, V lost 0 bases, and 4 bases had no gene match. The CDR3 extends over 13 amino acids.

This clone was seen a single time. The CDR3 is CASSPTPGLAGIYEQYF. The DNA of the CDR3 is TGTGCCAGCAGCCCCACGCCGGGACTAGCGGGTATTTACGAGCAGTACTTC. This chain joins TRBV3-1 (or the pseudogene TRBV3-2) and TRBJ2-7, with 12 bases that match TRBD2. Germline CDR1 reads LGHDT; CDR2 reads YNNKEL (reference sequence). The CDR3 extends over 17 amino acids. J lost 4 bases, V lost 4 bases, and 11 bases had no gene match.

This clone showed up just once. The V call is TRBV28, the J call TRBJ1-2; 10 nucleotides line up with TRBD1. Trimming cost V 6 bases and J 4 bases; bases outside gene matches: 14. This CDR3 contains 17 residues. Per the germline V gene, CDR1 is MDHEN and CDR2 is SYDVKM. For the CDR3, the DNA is TGTGCCAGCAGGATAATACCGGGACAGGGGTTTACCTATGGCTACACCTTC. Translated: CASRIIPGQGFTYGYTF.

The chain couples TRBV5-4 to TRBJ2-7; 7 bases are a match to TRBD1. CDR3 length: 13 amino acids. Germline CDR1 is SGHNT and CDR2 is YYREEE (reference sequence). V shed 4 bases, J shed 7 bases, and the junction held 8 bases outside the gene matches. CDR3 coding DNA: TGTGCCAGCAGCCACGGGGACAGCCCGGAGCAGTACTTC. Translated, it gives CASSHGDSPEQYF.

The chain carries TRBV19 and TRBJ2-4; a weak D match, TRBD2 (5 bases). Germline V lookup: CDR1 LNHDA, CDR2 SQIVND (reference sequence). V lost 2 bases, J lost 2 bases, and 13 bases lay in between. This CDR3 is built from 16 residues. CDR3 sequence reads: CASSIMPGKSKNIQYF. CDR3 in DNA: TGTGCCAGTAGTATAATGCCCGGGAAGTCCAAAAACATTCAGTACTTC.

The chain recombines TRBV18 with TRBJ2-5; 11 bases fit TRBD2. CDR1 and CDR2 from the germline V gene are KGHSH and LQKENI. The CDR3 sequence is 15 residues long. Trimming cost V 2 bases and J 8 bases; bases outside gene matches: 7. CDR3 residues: CASSPSGLAAQTQYF. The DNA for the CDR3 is TGTGCCAGCTCACCATCGGGACTAGCGGCCCAAACCCAGTACTTC.

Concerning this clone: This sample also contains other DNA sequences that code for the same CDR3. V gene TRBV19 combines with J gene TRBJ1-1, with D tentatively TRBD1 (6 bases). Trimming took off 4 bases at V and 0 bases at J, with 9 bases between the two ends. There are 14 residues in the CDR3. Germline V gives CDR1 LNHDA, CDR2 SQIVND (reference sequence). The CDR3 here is CASSTRGLNTEAFF. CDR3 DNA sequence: TGTGCCAGTAGTACCAGGGGATTGAACACTGAAGCTTTCTTT.

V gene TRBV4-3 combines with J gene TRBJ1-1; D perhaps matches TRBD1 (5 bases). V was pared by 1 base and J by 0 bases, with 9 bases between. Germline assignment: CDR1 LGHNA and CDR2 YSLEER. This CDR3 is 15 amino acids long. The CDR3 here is CASSQGGGLNTEAFF. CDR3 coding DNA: TGCGCCAGCAGCCAAGGGGGCGGACTGAACACTGAAGCTTTCTTT.

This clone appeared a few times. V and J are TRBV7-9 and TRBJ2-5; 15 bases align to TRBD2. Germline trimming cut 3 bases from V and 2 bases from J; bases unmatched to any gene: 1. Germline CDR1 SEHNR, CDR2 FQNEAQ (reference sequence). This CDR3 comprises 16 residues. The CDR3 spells CASSFGTSGRQETQYF. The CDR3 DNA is TGTGCCAGCAGCTTCGGGACTAGCGGGAGGCAAGAGACCCAGTACTTC.

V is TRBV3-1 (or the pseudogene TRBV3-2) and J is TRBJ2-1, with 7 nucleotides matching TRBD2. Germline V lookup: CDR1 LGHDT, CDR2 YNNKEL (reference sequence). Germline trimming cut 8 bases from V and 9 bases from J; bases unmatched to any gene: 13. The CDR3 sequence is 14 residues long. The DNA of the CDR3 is TGTGCCAGCGGGGTAGGGAGGGCCGGCGGTGAGCAGTTCTTC. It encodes CASGVGRAGGEQFF.

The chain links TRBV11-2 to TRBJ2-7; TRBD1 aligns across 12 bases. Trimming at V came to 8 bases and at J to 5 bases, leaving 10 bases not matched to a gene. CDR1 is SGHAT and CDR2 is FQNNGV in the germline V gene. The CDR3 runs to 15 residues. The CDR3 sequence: CASSIPGQGAHEQYF. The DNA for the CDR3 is TGTGCCAGCTCAATTCCGGGACAGGGGGCCCACGAGCAGTACTTC.

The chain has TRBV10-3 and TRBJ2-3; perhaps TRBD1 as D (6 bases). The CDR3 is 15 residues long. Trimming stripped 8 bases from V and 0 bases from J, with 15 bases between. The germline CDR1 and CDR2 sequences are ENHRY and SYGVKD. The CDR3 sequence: CAIAKGDRSTDTQYF. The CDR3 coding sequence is TGTGCCATCGCCAAGGGAGACAGGAGCACAGATACGCAGTATTTT.

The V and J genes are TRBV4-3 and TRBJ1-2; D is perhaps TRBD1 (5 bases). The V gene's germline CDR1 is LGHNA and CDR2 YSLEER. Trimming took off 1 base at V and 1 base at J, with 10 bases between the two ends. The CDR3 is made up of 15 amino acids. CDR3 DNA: TGCGCCAGCAGCCAAGCTAAGGGACTTAACTATGGCTACACCTTC. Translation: CASSQAKGLNYGYTF.

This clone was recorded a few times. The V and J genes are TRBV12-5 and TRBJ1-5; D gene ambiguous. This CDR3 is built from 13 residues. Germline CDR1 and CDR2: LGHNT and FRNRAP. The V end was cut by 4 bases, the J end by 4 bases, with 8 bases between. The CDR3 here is CASGSGRNQPQHF. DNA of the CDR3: TGTGCTAGTGGTTCGGGAAGGAATCAGCCCCAGCATTTT.

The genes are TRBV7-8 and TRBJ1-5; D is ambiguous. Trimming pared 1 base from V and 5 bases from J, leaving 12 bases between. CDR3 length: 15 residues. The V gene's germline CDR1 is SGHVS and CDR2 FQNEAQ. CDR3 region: CASSLGRWGDQPQHF. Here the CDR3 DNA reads TGTGCCAGCAGCTTAGGTCGGTGGGGAGATCAGCCCCAGCATTTT.

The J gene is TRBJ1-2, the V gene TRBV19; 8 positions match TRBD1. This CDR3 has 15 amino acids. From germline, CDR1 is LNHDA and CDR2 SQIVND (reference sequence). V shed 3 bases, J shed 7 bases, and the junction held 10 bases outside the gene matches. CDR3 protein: CASSIPSQGVVGYTF. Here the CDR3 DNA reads TGTGCCAGTAGTATTCCCTCACAGGGGGTGGTTGGCTACACCTTC.

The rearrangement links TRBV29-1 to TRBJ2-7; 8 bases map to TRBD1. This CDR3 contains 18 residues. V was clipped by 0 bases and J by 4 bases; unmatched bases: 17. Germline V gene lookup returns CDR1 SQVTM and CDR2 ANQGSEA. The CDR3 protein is CSVEDFSSAGTGYYEQYF. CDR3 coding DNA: TGCAGCGTTGAAGATTTTTCCTCCGCCGGGACAGGATATTACGAGCAGTACTTC.

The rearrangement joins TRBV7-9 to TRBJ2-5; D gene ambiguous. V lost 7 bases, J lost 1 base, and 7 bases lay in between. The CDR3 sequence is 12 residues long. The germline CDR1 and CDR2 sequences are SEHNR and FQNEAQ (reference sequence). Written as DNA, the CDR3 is TGTGCCAGCACCGAGAGCCAAGAGACCCAGTACTTC. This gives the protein CASTESQETQYF.

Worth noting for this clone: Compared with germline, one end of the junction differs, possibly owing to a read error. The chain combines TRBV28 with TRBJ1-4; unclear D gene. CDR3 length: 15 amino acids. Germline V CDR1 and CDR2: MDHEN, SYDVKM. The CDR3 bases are TGTGCCAGCACTTTATCGGGAGTAGGAAGTGAAAAACTGTTTTTT. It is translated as CASTLSGVGSEKLFF.